The clone carrying this TCR beta chain has a single count. Its antigen is currently unknown. Germline V gene data show CDR1 as SGHRS and CDR2 as YFSETQ. The CDR3 length is 15 residues. Trimming left V 2 bases short and J 4 bases short, with 12 bases between. Libraries were prepared by immunoSEQ multiplex PCR; TCRdb keeps only in-frame clonotypes and omits some of them. The sample lists some 200,000 clones, more than 85% occurring once. This record comes from a study of T cell responses to AZD1222 COVID-19 vaccine. Study-wide points: Just 6 or 7 AZD1222 recipients were seropositive at baseline. Unmutated variant regions reportedly attract nearly half of all spike-specific TCRs. The donor cohort was predominantly white British with a female majority, and clonal diversity may have been underestimated. Across spike, vaccine-associated CD4 TCRs were found, dominant at 160-218 and 743-854.

The sequencing used peripheral blood, collected on day 0 of MenACWY control vaccination. The gene calls are TRBV5-1 and TRBJ2-2; D is perhaps TRBD1 (6 bases). The receptor was derived from an adult in good health. The CDR3 sequence: CASSFKTGGTGELFF. Here the CDR3 DNA reads TGCGCCAGCAGCTTTAAGACAGGCGGCACCGGGGAGCTGTTTTTT.